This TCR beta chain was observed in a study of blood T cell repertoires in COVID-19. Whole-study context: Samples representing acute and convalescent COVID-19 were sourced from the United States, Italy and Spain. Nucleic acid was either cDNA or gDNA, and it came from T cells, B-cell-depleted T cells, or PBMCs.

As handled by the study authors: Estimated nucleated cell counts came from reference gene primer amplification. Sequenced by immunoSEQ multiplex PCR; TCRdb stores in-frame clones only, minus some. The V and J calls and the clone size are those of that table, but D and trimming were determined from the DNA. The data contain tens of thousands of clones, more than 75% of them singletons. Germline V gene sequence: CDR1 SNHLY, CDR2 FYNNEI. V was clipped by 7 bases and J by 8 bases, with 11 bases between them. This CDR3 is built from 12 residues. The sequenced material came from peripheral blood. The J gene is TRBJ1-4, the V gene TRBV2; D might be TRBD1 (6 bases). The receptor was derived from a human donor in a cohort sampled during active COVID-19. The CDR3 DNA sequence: TGTGCCAGCAACCAGGGGATGGAAAAACTGTTTTTT. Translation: CASNQGMEKLFF.